This passage covers 9 T cell receptor beta chains from one sample sequenced in a study of human T cells and chemical hapten exposure. TCRdb reprocessed the RACE reads with MiXCR, giving one entry per CDR3 protein. The repertoire has some 89,000 distinct CDR3 sequences, around 9.6% of them found once; the top ten carry roughly 2.5%. The time point here: patch test 2, 6 weeks after DPC sensitization. This sample's treatment: therapeutic diphenylcyclopropenone sensitization with weekly scalp DPC. This material consisted of whole blood, taken in connection with sensitization to the hapten diphenylcyclopropenone (DPC). The receptors originated from a woman aged 25 to 39 with alopecia areata. Some clones in this sample may be carry-over from other donors' samples.

The chain combines TRBV30 with TRBJ1-2; 8 bases line up with TRBD1. The V segment lost 5 bases and the J segment 3 bases; nucleotides outside the gene matches: 2. Germline values: CDR1 GTSNPN, CDR2 SVGIG (reference sequence). This CDR3 region has 12 residues. As DNA, the CDR3 is TGTGCCTGGGTGGACAGGGACTATGGCTACACCTTC. This gives the protein CAWVDRDYGYTF.

Ten or more counts support this clonotype. The chain has TRBV5-1 and TRBJ1-6; no clear D. CDR1 and CDR2 (germline): SGHRS, YFSETQ. The ends were cut back, 6 bases at V and 8 bases at J, with 15 bases in the middle. CDR3 length: 14 residues. CDR3 protein: CASTKGFGDSPLHF. The CDR3, as DNA: TGCGCCAGCACGAAAGGATTTGGGGATTCACCCCTCCACTTT.

This clonotype was found many times. The chain has TRBV18 and TRBJ1-6; 10 nucleotides line up with TRBD1. The germline V gene has CDR1 KGHSH and CDR2 LQKENI. Trimming removed 1 base from V and 7 bases from J; junction bases left unmatched: 1. The CDR3 length is 15 residues. CDR3 sequence: CASSPQTGGNSPLHF. CDR3 coding DNA: TGTGCCAGCTCACCACAGACAGGGGGCAATTCACCCCTCCACTTT.

The chain uses TRBV29-1 and TRBJ1-2; tentatively, D is TRBD1 (5 bases). The CDR3 is made up of 13 amino acids. Trimming left V 3 bases short and J 8 bases short, with 16 bases between. CDR1 is SQVTM, CDR2 ANQGSEA, per germline. The CDR3 DNA sequence: TGCAGCGTTGACAGGAGGGGCGTCGGCGGCTACACCTTC. Its translation is CSVDRRGVGGYTF. Combining the CDR3 with reference TRBV29-1 and TRBJ1-2 gives the whole variable domain SAVISQKPSRDICQRGTSLTIQCQVDSQVTMMFWYRQQPGQSLTLIATANQGSEATYESGFVIDKFPISRPNLTFSTLTVSNMSPEDSSIYLCSVDRRGVGGYTFGSGTRLTVV.

In this sample, this clonotype turned up many times. This sequence joins TRBV7-2 and TRBJ1-4; no definite D call. Trimming took off 3 bases at V and 2 bases at J, with 4 bases between the two ends. Germline lookup yields CDR1 SGHTA and CDR2 FQGNSA. This CDR3 spans 13 amino acids. CDR3 loop: CASSFQTNEKLFF. In DNA, the CDR3 is TGTGCCAGCAGCTTTCAGACTAATGAAAAACTGTTTTTT.

This clonotype was seen a handful of times. The rearrangement joins TRBV18 to TRBJ1-1; D gene uncertain. Germline-derived CDR1 and CDR2 are KGHSH and LQKENI. Trimming took off 3 bases at V and 6 bases at J, with 11 bases between the two ends. The CDR3 consists of 13 residues. The CDR3 nucleotides read TGTGCCAGCTCACCTGGCCGTCCCCCTGAAGCTTTCTTT. Translated, it gives CASSPGRPPEAFF. Using reference TRBV18 and TRBJ1-1 for the parts outside the CDR3, the full variable domain is NAGVMQNPRHLVRRRGQEARLRCSPMKGHSHVYWYRQLPEEGLKFMVYLQKENIIDESGMPKERFSAEFPKEGPSILRIQQVVRGDSAAYFCASSPGRPPEAFFGQGTRLTVV.

The table lists this clonotype with many counts. V usage is TRBV18 and J usage is TRBJ2-4; the D is unclear. The CDR3 extends over 16 amino acids. Trimming took off 2 bases at V and 0 bases at J, with 11 bases between the two ends. Germline V lookup: CDR1 KGHSH, CDR2 LQKENI. The CDR3 DNA reads as TGTGCCAGCTCACCAACGACCGAATTAGCCAAAAACATTCAGTACTTC. It yields the protein CASSPTTELAKNIQYF.

This clonotype was recorded many times. The rearrangement uses TRBV29-1 and TRBJ1-5; unclear D gene. Germline V lookup: CDR1 SQVTM, CDR2 ANQGSEA. V lost 7 bases and J 0 bases, leaving 10 bases between the germline ends. CDR3 length: 13 amino acids. The CDR3 DNA is TGCAGCGCATTGGAAGATAGCAATCAGCCCCAGCATTTT. This gives the protein CSALEDSNQPQHF.

V is TRBV29-1 and J is TRBJ2-5, with 9 bases fitting TRBD1. V gave up 3 bases and J gave up 5 bases; unmatched junction bases: 4. CDR1 is SQVTM and CDR2 is ANQGSEA in the germline V gene. The CDR3 has 13 amino acids. The CDR3 bases are TGCAGCGTTGACACAGGGGGCGGTGAGACCCAGTACTTC. Translating it yields CSVDTGGGETQYF.